This TCR beta chain was identified during a study of blood T cell repertoires in COVID-19. As handled by the study authors: Scientists estimated how many nucleated cells there were by amplifying reference gene primers. Only in-frame clones appear in the TCRdb table, and some are missing; sequencing was by immunoSEQ multiplex PCR. V, J and clone size were drawn from that table, and D and trimming were deduced from the DNA. The sample shows under 200,000 clones, roughly 80% of them seen only once. The CDR3 totals 16 residues. V trimming: 2 bases; J trimming: 5 bases; junction bases outside the gene matches: 5. Germline CDR1 is ENHRY and CDR2 is SYGVKD.

Sequenced: PBMCs or T cells enriched from blood (not recorded which). The receptor's source is a woman in her thirties or forties with acute COVID-19. The J gene is TRBJ2-5, the V gene TRBV10-3; 13 nucleotides agree with TRBD2. CDR3 loop: CAISEGTSGREETQYF. The CDR3 nucleotides read TGTGCCATCAGTGAGGGCACTAGCGGGAGGGAGGAGACCCAGTACTTC.